This is a list of T cell receptor beta chains from one sample in a study of blood T cell repertoires in COVID-19. The repertoire was sequenced with immunoSEQ multiplex PCR; TCRdb's copy has only in-frame clones and lacks some. The data contain some 37,000 clones, 81% of them seen just once; the ten biggest clones take up roughly 29%. Source material: peripheral blood. These receptors all stem from a man older than 75 with active or convalescent COVID-19. Both conserved end residues are part of each CDR3. A D gene is named only where the DNA matches it firmly. Rows may omit the clone size; those that give it use once, few, many or a size class.

v_call	clone_size	j_call	d_call	cdr3_nt	cdr3_aa
TRBV7-2	few	TRBJ1-6	NA	TGTGCCAGCAGCCGGGAAGTATTGTATAATTCACCCCTCCACTTT	CASSREVLYNSPLHF
TRBV28	NA	TRBJ1-2	NA	TGTGCCAGCAGTTTATCGGGGGAGGTCTATGGCTACACCTTC	CASSLSGEVYGYTF
TRBV6-6	NA	TRBJ1-2	TRBD1	TGTGCCAGCAGTCGGGGGACAGTCAAGGTGGAAGGGTATGGCTACACCTTC	CASSRGTVKVEGYGYTF
TRBV23-1	NA	TRBJ2-7	TRBD1	TGCGCCAGCAGTCTAGGCGAAACGGGGACAGTCTCCTACGAGCAGTACTTC	CASSLGETGTVSYEQYF
TRBV6-5	NA	TRBJ2-2	TRBD2	TGTGCCAGCATTAATAGCGGGGGGGCCGGCGGGGAGCTGTTTTTT	CASINSGGAGGELFF
TRBV2	NA	TRBJ1-5	NA	TGTGCCAGCAAGACAGACAATAGCAATCAGCCCCAGCATTTT	CASKTDNSNQPQHF
TRBV4-1	NA	TRBJ2-7	TRBD1	TGCGCCAGCAGCCAATTTACCGGGACAGGGGGATCCTACGAGCAGTACTTC	CASSQFTGTGGSYEQYF
TRBV7-2	NA	TRBJ1-2	TRBD1	TGTGCCAGCAGCTTAAGGGGGCTGTACGGCTACACCTTC	CASSLRGLYGYTF
TRBV20-1	NA	TRBJ1-1	NA	TGCAGTGCTAGTTCAGGGTTCCGTACTGAAGCTTTCTTT	CSASSGFRTEAFF
TRBV6-6	NA	TRBJ1-6	NA	TGTACCAGCAGTTATCGTAGTCGTCAGGCGTCACCCCTCCACTTT	CTSSYRSRQASPLHF
TRBV4-1	NA	TRBJ2-5	TRBD2	TGCGCCAGCAGCTTAAGCGGGGGGGCGGTAGAGACCCAGTACTTC	CASSLSGGAVETQYF
TRBV30	NA	TRBJ1-1	NA	TGTGCCTGGAGTGTACTGACCGGGGGGACTGAAGCTTTCTTT	CAWSVLTGGTEAFF
TRBV28	few	TRBJ1-6	NA	TGTGCCAGCAGACTACAGGGTCTTATTTCACCCCTCCACTTT	CASRLQGLISPLHF
TRBV19	NA	TRBJ2-7	NA	TGTGCCAGTAGTAACACACCACCCCACGAGCAGTACTTC	CASSNTPPHEQYF
TRBV19	NA	TRBJ2-1	TRBD2	TGTGCCAGTAGTATAGATCCCGTGGCTAGCGGGGGGTACAATGAGCAGTTCTTC	CASSIDPVASGGYNEQFF
TRBV4-2	NA	TRBJ2-3	TRBD2	TGTGCCAGCAGCCAAGGTTCGGGTAGCGGGGGACAAAATACGCAGTATTTT	CASSQGSGSGGQNTQYF
TRBV5-4	NA	TRBJ1-2	NA	TGTGCCAGCAGCTTGGGGGGTGGGGCCCTTTCTAACTATGGCTACACCTTC	CASSLGGGALSNYGYTF
TRBV27	NA	TRBJ2-3	TRBD2	TGTGCCAGCAGTTTTTTAACTAGCGGGAGAACAGATACGCAGTATTTT	CASSFLTSGRTDTQYF
TRBV5-1	NA	TRBJ1-2	NA	TGCGCCAGCAGTCCCGACAGGAACTATGGCTACACCTTC	CASSPDRNYGYTF
TRBV3-1/TRBV3-2	few	TRBJ2-2	TRBD1	TGTGCCAGCAGCCAGAGAACCGGGACAGGGATAACCGGGGAGCTGTTTTTT	CASSQRTGTGITGELFF
TRBV3-1/TRBV3-2	NA	TRBJ2-1	TRBD2	TGTGCCAGCAGCCCTCGACCGGGACTAGCGGAAGGGGAGCAGTTCTTC	CASSPRPGLAEGEQFF
TRBV11-2	NA	TRBJ2-1	TRBD2	TGTGCCAGCAGCTCAATTCCGGGACTAGCGATTAATGAGCAGTTCTTC	CASSSIPGLAINEQFF
TRBV24-1	NA	TRBJ1-5	TRBD1	TGTGCCACCTCGAGAACAGGGGTATATAGCAATCAGCCCCAGCATTTT	CATSRTGVYSNQPQHF
TRBV7-2	NA	TRBJ2-3	TRBD1	TGTGCCAGCAGCTTGGACAGGGAGTTT	CASSLDREF
TRBV20-1	NA	TRBJ1-1	NA	TGCAGTGCTAGGCCACAGGGTTTAGCTTTCTTT	CSARPQGLAFF
TRBV27	NA	TRBJ2-3	NA	TGTGCCAGGCCAGGGGTTTCTAGCACAGATACGCAGTATTTT	CARPGVSSTDTQYF
TRBV28	NA	TRBJ1-1	NA	TGTGCCAGCACCGAGAGAGCAGGGTCGCTCTCTGAAGCTTTCTTT	CASTERAGSLSEAFF
TRBV19	NA	TRBJ1-1	TRBD1	TGTGCCAGCCATGACAGGGGCAACACTGAAGCTTTCTTT	CASHDRGNTEAFF
TRBV19	NA	TRBJ2-5	TRBD1	TGTGCCAGTAGTATAGCAGGGGGCGAAGAGACCCAGTACTTC	CASSIAGGEETQYF
TRBV7-2	once	TRBJ1-1	NA	TGTGCCAGCAGCTTGGAGTCTGGGAACACTGAAGCTTTCTTT	CASSLESGNTEAFF
TRBV19	NA	TRBJ1-1	NA	TGTGCCAGTAATCAGGACAGAGGTAACACTGAAGCTTTCTTT	CASNQDRGNTEAFF
TRBV24-1	NA	TRBJ2-3	NA	TGTGCCACCAGCCAGGGTGGCACAGATACGCAGTATTTT	CATSQGGTDTQYF
TRBV7-9	NA	TRBJ2-2	NA	TGTGCCAGCAGCCTGTGGAGGAACACCGGGGAGCTGTTTTTT	CASSLWRNTGELFF
TRBV28	NA	TRBJ1-2	TRBD1	TGTGCCAGCAGTTACCAGGACAGGTCCTATGGCTACACCTTC	CASSYQDRSYGYTF
TRBV5-1	NA	TRBJ2-3	TRBD1	TGCGCCAGCAGCTCCCCACAGGGGGCCGGCACAGATACGCAGTATTTT	CASSSPQGAGTDTQYF